Listed here are 27 T cell receptor beta chains from one sample, sequenced in a study of T cells in Graves' hyperthyroidism and ophthalmopathy. RNA transcripts yielded amplified TCR beta CDR3 regions. A first-round RT-PCR of the TCR CDR3 used the HTBI primer set. TCRdb called the multiplex PCR reads again in MiXCR, with one record for every CDR3 protein. The sample contains about 710,000 distinct CDR3 sequences, roughly 17% of which appear only once. The sample was blood. Every receptor here comes from a man younger than 35 with Graves' hyperthyroidism.

The chain recombines TRBV29-1 with TRBJ1-2; TRBD1 agrees at 9 bases. There are 14 residues in the CDR3. After removal of 2 bases from V and 4 bases from J, the junction contained 5 bases not matched to a gene. Per the germline V gene, CDR1 is SQVTM and CDR2 is ANQGSEA. The CDR3 loop reads CSVESDRGIYGYTF. DNA for the CDR3: TGCAGCGTTGAAAGTGACAGGGGGATCTATGGCTACACCTTC.

The genes are TRBV7-2 and TRBJ2-5; TRBD1 agrees at 7 bases. This CDR3 spans 14 amino acids. V lost 5 bases to trimming and J lost 5 bases; unmatched junction nucleotides: 8. Germline V gene sequence: CDR1 SGHTA, CDR2 FQGNSA. The CDR3 DNA reads TGTGCCAGCAGCCTACAGGGGTCCCGGGAGACCCAGTACTTC. This codes for CASSLQGSRETQYF.

This clonotype came up many times. J is TRBJ2-1 and V is TRBV29-1; TRBD1 or TRBD2 may be the D gene (5 bases each). The germline CDR1 and CDR2 sequences are SQVTM and ANQGSEA. With 5 bases removed from V and 3 bases from J, the gap between germline ends came to 14 bases. The CDR3 covers 14 residues. The CDR3 sequence is CSVRGGERYNEQFF. In DNA form, the CDR3 reads TGCAGCGTTCGTGGGGGAGAGCGCTACAATGAGCAGTTCTTC.

This clonotype was counted a few times. The chain uses TRBV11-2 and TRBJ2-6, with D uncertain. V lost 7 bases to trimming and J lost 3 bases, with 10 bases between them. The CDR3 has 14 amino acids. Germline values: CDR1 SGHAT, CDR2 FQNNGV. CDR3 sequence (DNA): TGTGCCAGCACTATTTCTTTTGGGGCCAACGTCCTGACTTTC. It encodes CASTISFGANVLTF.

This clonotype was recorded at least ten times. The chain links TRBV28 to TRBJ1-1; maybe TRBD1 (5 bases). This CDR3 contains 14 residues. Germline V lookup: CDR1 MDHEN, CDR2 SYDVKM. V was pared by 3 bases and J by 3 bases, with 11 bases between. CDR3 sequence: CASSFRAAYTEAFF. The CDR3 DNA sequence: TGTGCCAGCAGTTTCAGGGCGGCGTACACTGAAGCTTTCTTT.

A few counts support this clonotype. The V and J genes are TRBV28 and TRBJ2-7; TRBD1 matches 9 bases. CDR3 size: 15 residues. The junction had 4 bases not matched to a gene; V was cut back by 4 bases and J by 0 bases. The V gene's germline CDR1 is MDHEN and CDR2 SYDVKM. The CDR3 here is CASSSEQGASYEQYF. The CDR3 nucleotides read TGTGCCAGCAGTTCAGAACAGGGGGCCTCCTACGAGCAGTACTTC. The full variable domain, completed using reference TRBV28 and TRBJ2-7, is DVKVTQSSRYLVKRTGEKVFLECVQDMDHENMFWYRQDPGLGLRLIYFSYDVKMKEKGDIPEGYSVSREKKERFSLILESASTNQTSMYLCASSSEQGASYEQYFGPGTRLTVT.

This clonotype was counted ten times or more. The chain joins TRBV7-2 to TRBJ2-1; 8 bases match TRBD1. This CDR3 contains 12 residues. Looked up from germline, CDR1 is SGHTA and CDR2 is FQGNSA. Losses at the gene ends were 5 bases for V and 10 bases for J; bases not matched to a gene: 4. The DNA of the CDR3 is TGTGCCAGCAGCCCCAGGGGGCGGGAGCAGTTCTTC. Translated: CASSPRGREQFF.

This clonotype was observed a few times. This chain uses TRBV12-3 or TRBV12-4 with TRBJ2-3; TRBD2 aligns across 13 bases. Germline trimming cut 2 bases from V and 1 base from J; bases unmatched to any gene: 6. The CDR3 has 18 amino acids. The CDR3 spells CASSLSRLAGGGTDTQYF. For the CDR3, the DNA is TGTGCCAGCAGTTTATCAAGACTAGCGGGAGGAGGCACAGATACGCAGTATTTT.

The rearrangement uses TRBV28 and TRBJ2-7; D is possibly TRBD1 or TRBD2 (5 bases each). The germline CDR1 and CDR2 sequences are MDHEN and SYDVKM. With 6 bases removed from V and 2 bases from J, the gap between germline ends came to 20 bases. CDR3 length: 16 amino acids. CDR3 nucleotide sequence: TGTGCCAGCAGCTTAGCGTCGGGCAGGGTCCCCTACGAGCAGTACTTC. Translating it yields CASSLASGRVPYEQYF.

J is TRBJ2-5 and V is TRBV4-3, with 7 bases aligning to TRBD2. CDR3 length: 16 amino acids. V shed 2 bases, J shed 5 bases, and the junction held 11 bases outside the gene matches. CDR1 is LGHNA and CDR2 is YSLEER in the germline V gene. The CDR3 region has the DNA TGCGCCAGCAGCCAACGGGGGGAGGGCCTGTTCGAGACCCAGTACTTC. Protein product: CASSQRGEGLFETQYF.

V usage is TRBV11-2 and J usage is TRBJ2-3, with 8 bases matching TRBD2. CDR3 size: 18 residues. Germline V CDR1 and CDR2: SGHAT, FQNNGV. Unmatched junction bases numbered 16, after V lost 5 bases and J lost 3 bases. CDR3 protein: CASSPRGSPSGSTDTQYF. The DNA for the CDR3 is TGTGCCAGCAGCCCCCGGGGCTCGCCAAGCGGGAGTACAGATACGCAGTATTTT.

This clonotype has just a few counts. This chain links TRBV9 with TRBJ2-2, with 10 positions matching TRBD2. CDR1 SGDLS and CDR2 YYNGEE come from the germline V gene. Germline trimming cut 6 bases from V and 6 bases from J; bases unmatched to any gene: 5. The CDR3 spans 14 residues. CDR3 residues: CASTPLAGAGELFF. The DNA for the CDR3 is TGTGCCAGCACCCCGCTAGCGGGAGCCGGGGAGCTGTTTTTT.

V and J are TRBV4-1 and TRBJ2-4, with 8 bases matching TRBD2. V gave up 8 bases and J gave up 8 bases; unmatched junction bases: 2. The germline V gene encodes CDR1 MGHRA and CDR2 YSYEKL. This CDR3 comprises 11 residues. The CDR3 nucleotides read TGCGCCAGCGCCGGGGGGGACATTCAGTACTTC. Its protein is CASAGGDIQYF.

This chain joins TRBV7-3 and TRBJ2-5; 8 nucleotides align to TRBD1. Germline V gene sequence: CDR1 SGHTA, CDR2 FQGTGA. After removal of 4 bases from V and 3 bases from J, the junction contained 7 bases not matched to a gene. The CDR3 covers 15 residues. This CDR3 is CASSSRDRRKETQYF. The CDR3 DNA reads TGTGCCAGCAGCTCCCGGGACAGGCGAAAAGAGACCCAGTACTTC.

Many counts were recorded for this clonotype. The chain couples TRBV18 to TRBJ2-7; D is perhaps TRBD1 (6 bases). Germline V gene data show CDR1 as KGHSH and CDR2 as LQKENI. V was shortened by 0 bases and J by 5 bases, with 11 bases between the two germline ends. The CDR3 loop spans 14 amino acids. The CDR3: CASSPPSRGNEQYF. The DNA for the CDR3 is TGTGCCAGCTCACCACCGAGCAGGGGCAACGAGCAGTACTTC. Combining the CDR3 with reference TRBV18 and TRBJ2-7 gives the whole variable domain NAGVMQNPRHLVRRRGQEARLRCSPMKGHSHVYWYRQLPEEGLKFMVYLQKENIIDESGMPKERFSAEFPKEGPSILRIQQVVRGDSAAYFCASSPPSRGNEQYFGPGTRLTVT.

This clonotype was seen at least ten times. The rearrangement uses TRBV3-1 and TRBJ2-1, with 9 positions matching TRBD2. The CDR3 is 13 residues long. The germline V gene encodes CDR1 LGHDT and CDR2 YNNKEL (reference sequence). After removal of 5 bases from V and 8 bases from J, the junction contained 4 bases not matched to a gene. The CDR3 is CASSYSGSDEQFF. In DNA form, the CDR3 reads TGTGCCAGCAGCTATAGCGGGAGCGATGAGCAGTTCTTC.

The chain joins TRBV18 to TRBJ2-7; possibly TRBD2 for D (5 bases). CDR1 is KGHSH and CDR2 is LQKENI in the germline V gene. V was clipped by 6 bases and J by 5 bases, with 14 bases between them. This CDR3 is built from 13 residues. CDR3 protein: CASSPGGVHEQYF. In nucleotides, the CDR3 is TGTGCCAGCTCCCCAGGAGGAGTACACGAGCAGTACTTC. Complete variable domain (other parts from reference TRBV18 and TRBJ2-7): NAGVMQNPRHLVRRRGQEARLRCSPMKGHSHVYWYRQLPEEGLKFMVYLQKENIIDESGMPKERFSAEFPKEGPSILRIQQVVRGDSAAYFCASSPGGVHEQYFGPGTRLTVT.

The table lists this clonotype with many counts. This CDR3 reads CASSFGLAGDVQFF. CDR3 sequence (DNA): TGTGCCAGCAGCTTTGGACTAGCGGGAGACGTTCAGTTCTTC. The J gene is TRBJ2-1, the V gene TRBV7-8, with 13 bases aligning to TRBD2. The CDR3 loop spans 14 amino acids. Germline V gene sequence: CDR1 SGHVS, CDR2 FQNEAQ. The trim removed 3 bases at V and 13 bases at J, leaving 6 bases unmatched.

This clonotype has just a few counts. The chain is built from TRBV19 and TRBJ1-2; 10 bases map to TRBD1. This CDR3 comprises 16 residues. The V gene end was trimmed by 8 bases and the J gene end by 2 bases; junction bases not matched to a gene: 11. Germline CDR1 is LNHDA and CDR2 is SQIVND (reference sequence). The CDR3 loop reads CASYRDRGSRNYGYTF. The DNA of the CDR3 is TGTGCCAGTTACCGGGACAGGGGAAGTCGAAACTATGGCTACACCTTC.

This clonotype showed up just a few times. CDR3 DNA sequence: TGCAGCGTTGAAAGGCAGGGTCAGGGCTACACCTTC. Amino acids: CSVERQGQGYTF. This chain connects TRBV29-1 to TRBJ1-2, with TRBD1 as a possible D gene (5 bases). The CDR3 consists of 12 residues. Per the germline V gene, CDR1 is SQVTM and CDR2 is ANQGSEA. V lost 2 bases, J lost 8 bases, and 12 bases lay in between.

V and J are TRBV7-2 and TRBJ1-2; TRBD1 matches at 11 bases. This CDR3 is 16 amino acids long. Unmatched junction bases numbered 10, after V lost 4 bases and J lost 6 bases. CDR1 is SGHTA, CDR2 FQGNSA, per germline. The CDR3: CASSYSGTGGLDGYTF. The CDR3 bases are TGTGCCAGCAGCTATTCCGGGACAGGGGGACTGGATGGCTACACCTTC.

This clonotype showed up just a few times. The J gene is TRBJ1-3, the V gene TRBV6-1; perhaps TRBD1 as D (5 bases). Germline V lookup: CDR1 MNHNS, CDR2 SASEGT. The CDR3 has 13 residues. V was pared by 1 base and J by 4 bases, with 5 bases between. CDR3 DNA: TGTGCCAGCAGTGAAGGGGACGGAAACACCATATATTTT. Translating it yields CASSEGDGNTIYF.

This chain joins TRBV2 and TRBJ1-2; D is undetermined. CDR3 length: 13 amino acids. Trimming removed 2 bases from V and 0 bases from J, with 4 bases in between. The germline V gene has CDR1 SNHLY and CDR2 FYNNEI. This CDR3 is CASSEPSNYGYTF. The CDR3, as DNA: TGTGCCAGCAGTGAACCATCTAACTATGGCTACACCTTC.

This clonotype was seen only a few times. The chain combines TRBV6-1 with TRBJ2-1; D is unresolved. This CDR3 comprises 15 residues. Trimming took off 5 bases at V and 1 base at J, with 12 bases between the two ends. The germline V gene encodes CDR1 MNHNS and CDR2 SASEGT. The CDR3 reads CASSKHPWSYNEQFF. CDR3 DNA sequence: TGTGCCAGCAGTAAGCACCCCTGGTCCTACAATGAGCAGTTCTTC.

This clonotype was picked up many times. V is TRBV6-1 and J is TRBJ2-7; tentative D call: TRBD2 (6 bases). Germline V gene data show CDR1 as MNHNS and CDR2 as SASEGT. Trimming stripped 2 bases from V and 2 bases from J, with 13 bases between. The CDR3 sequence is 15 residues long. The CDR3 protein is CASSELGTDAYEQYF. In nucleotides, the CDR3 is TGTGCCAGCAGTGAACTAGGGACTGACGCCTACGAGCAGTACTTC.

The rearrangement links TRBV4-2 to TRBJ2-3; 10 nucleotides agree with TRBD1. V lost 4 bases to trimming and J lost 5 bases; unmatched junction nucleotides: 3. Looked up from germline, CDR1 is LGHNA and CDR2 is YNFKEQ. The CDR3 runs 14 residues. In DNA, the CDR3 is TGTGCCAGCAGCCTCGGGACAGGGGTAGATACGCAGTATTTT. This codes for CASSLGTGVDTQYF.

This clonotype was seen a few times. The V gene is TRBV9, the J gene TRBJ2-1; TRBD2 matches at 7 bases. CDR3 length: 15 residues. The trim removed 0 bases at V and 2 bases at J, leaving 2 bases unmatched. Germline CDR1 and CDR2: SGDLS and YYNGEE. As DNA, the CDR3 is TGTGCCAGCAGCGTAGGCGGGAGTGCCTACAATGAGCAGTTCTTC. Encoded protein: CASSVGGSAYNEQFF.